The 30 T cell receptor beta chains given below trace back to one sample, sequenced in a study of T cell repertoires in cytomegalovirus infection. TCRdb used MiXCR to reprocess the reads, holding one entry per CDR3 protein. This table has under 450,000 distinct CDR3 sequences, about 35% appearing once. Antigens of these TCRs are unknown. Sequences were derived from cultured PBMCs, sampled from culture after CMV antigen stimulation. Receptors were obtained from a human donor in good health (CMV status not recorded). Some clones in this sample may be carry-over from other donors' samples.

In its sample, this clonotype was seen a few times. V usage is TRBV6-1 and J usage is TRBJ1-5; no definite D call. This CDR3 is 11 amino acids long. With 4 bases removed from V and 5 bases from J, the gap between germline ends came to 3 bases. Germline CDR1 is MNHNS and CDR2 is SASEGT. The CDR3 region has the DNA TGTGCCAGCAGTGGTTATCAGCCCCAGCATTTT. This sequence encodes CASSGYQPQHF.

The chain employs TRBV19 and TRBJ1-5, with D hard to call. This CDR3 comprises 12 residues. V lost 5 bases, J lost 4 bases, and 6 bases lay in between. CDR1 is LNHDA and CDR2 is SQIVND in the germline V gene (reference sequence). The CDR3 nucleotides read TGTGCCAGTAGTCCAACAAATCAGCCCCAGCATTTT. Protein sequence: CASSPTNQPQHF.

This clonotype was seen a handful of times. The rearrangement uses TRBV7-2 and TRBJ2-7, with 7 bases aligning to TRBD2. Germline V CDR1 and CDR2: SGHTA, FQGNSA. Trimming took 1 base from V and 0 from J; bases not matched to a gene: 6. The CDR3 is 16 amino acids. This CDR3 reads CASSLGASGYSYEQYF. As DNA, the CDR3 is TGTGCCAGCAGCTTAGGGGCTAGCGGTTACTCCTACGAGCAGTACTTC.

This chain uses TRBV7-2 with TRBJ2-7; 7 bases fit TRBD2. The germline V gene encodes CDR1 SGHTA and CDR2 FQGNSA. With 4 bases clipped from V and 3 bases from J, the junction kept 12 bases outside the gene matches. The CDR3 has 16 residues. CDR3 nucleotides: TGTGCCAGCAGCTCGCAGAAGCGGGATGGGGTCTACGAGCAGTACTTC. Its translation: CASSSQKRDGVYEQYF. Looking up the rest from reference TRBV7-2 and TRBJ2-7 gives the full variable domain: GAGVSQSPSNKVTEKGKDVELRCDPISGHTALYWYRQSLGQGLEFLIYFQGNSAPDKSGLPSDRFSAERTGGSVSTLTIQRTQQEDSAVYLCASSSQKRDGVYEQYFGPGTRLTVT.

The CDR3 DNA is TGTGCCAGCCCTCGCCGGGGCATGGGGACTGAAGCTTTCTTT. This gives the protein CASPRRGMGTEAFF. The chain links TRBV12-3 or TRBV12-4 to TRBJ1-1, with a tentative D call TRBD1 (5 bases). The CDR3 contains 14 residues. V was clipped by 8 bases and J by 5 bases, with 18 bases between them.

This clonotype was seen a handful of times. This chain links TRBV7-8 with TRBJ2-2; 14 positions match TRBD2. Germline lookup yields CDR1 SGHVS and CDR2 FQNEAQ. The CDR3 runs 18 residues. The ends lost 1 base at V and 6 bases at J; junction bases unmatched: 7. DNA for the CDR3: TGTGCCAGCAGCTTAGGAAGGGGACTAGCGGGAGCTTCCGGGGAGCTGTTTTTT. Translated: CASSLGRGLAGASGELFF.

This clonotype has only a few counts. V usage is TRBV11-3 and J usage is TRBJ2-5, with 9 bases matching TRBD1. With V trimmed by 4 bases and J by 5 bases, 8 bases remained unmatched. This CDR3 is built from 15 residues. Germline CDR1 and CDR2: SGHNT and YENEEA. The CDR3 spells CASSSGQGKGETQYF. CDR3 nucleotide sequence: TGTGCCAGCAGCTCGGGACAGGGAAAGGGGGAGACCCAGTACTTC.

In this sample, this clonotype turned up a few times. The rearrangement links TRBV6-1 to TRBJ2-3, with D possibly matching TRBD2 (5 bases). Germline V gene lookup returns CDR1 MNHNS and CDR2 SASEGT. The V gene lost 5 bases and the J gene lost 1 base, with 7 bases spanning the gap. The CDR3 runs 13 residues. The CDR3 reads CASSNGGTDTQYF. CDR3 coding DNA: TGTGCCAGCAGTAACGGGGGCACAGATACGCAGTATTTT.

This clonotype has more than one count but fewer than ten. The V gene is TRBV4-3, the J gene TRBJ1-1; D is unresolved. Trimming pared 0 bases from V and 6 bases from J, leaving 11 bases between. Germline V gene data show CDR1 as LGHNA and CDR2 as YSLEER. The CDR3 length is 14 residues. CDR3 DNA: TGCGCCAGCAGCCAAGATCTGTGGGCTCCTGAAGCTTTCTTT. Its protein product is CASSQDLWAPEAFF.

A few counts support this clonotype. The chain is built from TRBV25-1 and TRBJ2-1; D is undetermined. The germline V and J ends were trimmed by 1 base and 8 bases, with 18 bases remaining between them. The CDR3 runs to 16 residues. CDR1 and CDR2 from the germline V gene are MGHDK and SYGVNS. As DNA, the CDR3 is TGTGCCAGCAGTGAATTTAGAGGATCCGAGATCGATGAGCAGTTCTTC. Translating gives CASSEFRGSEIDEQFF.

A few counts support this clonotype. The chain is built from TRBV6-1 and TRBJ2-7; 7 bases fit TRBD1. J was trimmed by 2 bases and V by 7 bases; bases with no gene match: 2. CDR3 length equals 12 residues. From germline, CDR1 is MNHNS and CDR2 SASEGT. The CDR3 sequence is CASTGQAYEQYV. CDR3 bases: TGTGCCAGCACCGGACAGGCCTACGAGCAGTACGTC.

V is TRBV4-1 and J is TRBJ2-1; 12 bases map to TRBD2. Germline V CDR1 and CDR2: MGHRA, YSYEKL. The V gene end was trimmed by 1 base and the J gene end by 9 bases; junction bases not matched to a gene: 10. The CDR3 loop spans 17 amino acids. CDR3 residues: CASSQVGRLAGEVEQFF. CDR3 in DNA: TGCGCCAGCAGCCAAGTGGGCAGACTAGCGGGAGAAGTTGAGCAGTTCTTC.

This clonotype was observed a few times. This chain connects TRBV12-3 or TRBV12-4 to TRBJ1-5, with 7 bases aligning to TRBD1. Germline trimming cut 4 bases from V and 4 bases from J; bases unmatched to any gene: 7. The CDR3 covers 15 residues. CDR3 residues: CASSYGQVSNQPQHF. For the CDR3, the DNA is TGTGCCAGCAGTTACGGACAGGTTTCTAATCAGCCCCAGCATTTT.

This clonotype was observed many times. The chain recombines TRBV7-2 with TRBJ1-5; D not certain. CDR3 length: 15 residues. V was cut by 2 bases and J by 1 base, with 9 bases left in between. The V gene's germline CDR1 is SGHTA and CDR2 FQGNSA. The CDR3 protein is CASSLSRISNQPQHF. The CDR3 nucleotides read TGTGCCAGCAGCTTATCTCGGATCAGCAATCAGCCCCAGCATTTT.

The sample holds a few counts of this clonotype. The rearrangement joins TRBV4-1 to TRBJ2-3; 9 nucleotides match TRBD1. With 4 bases clipped from V and 5 bases from J, the junction kept 16 bases outside the gene matches. The CDR3 contains 18 residues. The germline CDR1 and CDR2 sequences are MGHRA and YSYEKL. CDR3 bases: TGCGCCAGCAGCCCGACCCGGGACAGGGCCGATATTCAAGATACGCAGTATTTT. It codes for CASSPTRDRADIQDTQYF.

The chain couples TRBV6-2 or TRBV6-3 to TRBJ2-3, with D possibly TRBD1 on 6 matching bases. Trimming took off 6 bases at V and 4 bases at J, with 14 bases between the two ends. The CDR3 runs 14 residues. The germline gives CDR1 MNHEY, CDR2 SVGEGT. CDR3 coding DNA: TGTGCCAGCAGAACCCCAGGGGACGCAGATACGCAGTATTTT. Protein: CASRTPGDADTQYF.

This clonotype was picked up a small number of times. The V and J genes are TRBV20-1 and TRBJ2-6; TRBD1 agrees at 7 bases. The ends lost 5 bases at V and 0 bases at J; junction bases unmatched: 4. CDR3 length: 15 amino acids. Germline V gene lookup returns CDR1 DFQATT and CDR2 SNEGSKA (reference sequence). The CDR3 nucleotides read TGCAGTGCTGGCAACAGGGGCTCTGGGGCCAACGTCCTGACTTTC. Residues: CSAGNRGSGANVLTF.

The chain uses TRBV6-2 or TRBV6-3 and TRBJ2-3; D perhaps matches TRBD2 (5 bases). Deletions cut 2 bases from V and 2 bases from J, with 11 bases between. The CDR3 sequence is 15 residues long. The germline V gene encodes CDR1 MNHEY and CDR2 SVGEGT. CDR3 sequence (DNA): TGTGCCAGCAGTTACCCAACTAGGTCCACAGATACGCAGTATTTT. This codes for CASSYPTRSTDTQYF.

V and J are TRBV28 and TRBJ2-3; TRBD2 is a possible D gene (5 bases). CDR3 length: 17 residues. The germline gives CDR1 MDHEN, CDR2 SYDVKM. The V end lost 4 bases, the J end lost 4 bases, and 21 bases lay between the germline ends. CDR3 amino acids: CASSSWELNGASDTQYF. In DNA, the CDR3 is TGTGCCAGCAGTTCGTGGGAGCTTAACGGAGCTTCAGATACGCAGTATTTT.

In its sample, this clonotype was seen a few times. V and J are TRBV12-3 or TRBV12-4 and TRBJ1-5, with 11 nucleotides matching TRBD1. With 3 bases clipped from V and 3 bases from J, the junction kept 7 bases outside the gene matches. CDR3 size: 17 residues. CDR3 DNA sequence: TGTGCCAGCAGTTTTACCGGGACAGGGGGGAACAATCAGCCCCAGCATTTT. The encoded protein is CASSFTGTGGNNQPQHF.

The CDR3 protein is CASSPILGGWTEAFF. In DNA form, the CDR3 reads TGCGCCAGCAGCCCCATATTGGGGGGCTGGACTGAAGCTTTCTTT. The genes are TRBV5-1 and TRBJ1-1; TRBD1 might be the D (6 bases). The CDR3 runs 15 residues. Germline values: CDR1 SGHRS, CDR2 YFSETQ. Deletions cut 4 bases from V and 5 bases from J, with 18 bases between.

The chain uses TRBV7-4 and TRBJ2-1; no definite D call. The CDR3 runs to 14 residues. The V gene's germline CDR1 is SGHVT and CDR2 SQSDAQ. V lost 5 bases and J lost 1, with 9 bases in between. CDR3 loop: CASSRSTSYNEQFF. The CDR3 bases are TGTGCCAGCAGCCGTTCGACTTCCTACAATGAGCAGTTCTTC.

Of note for this clonotype: The junction differs from germline at one of its ends, possibly a read error. The genes are TRBV7-7 and TRBJ2-1, with D perhaps TRBD1 or TRBD2 (5 bases each). CDR3 length: 14 amino acids. The germline V gene has CDR1 SSHAT and CDR2 FNYEAQ (reference sequence). The CDR3 DNA reads TGTGCTAGCAGCTTAGTGTTATGGGACGGTGAGCAGTTCTTC. Translating it yields CASSLVLWDGEQFF.

This clonotype has only a few counts. The chain uses TRBV4-3 and TRBJ1-6; D gene unclear. Deletions cut 4 bases from V and 7 bases from J, with 11 bases between. The CDR3 covers 14 residues. Germline assignment: CDR1 LGHNA and CDR2 YSLEER. As DNA, the CDR3 is TGCGCCAGCAGCCTTGGTGCGGGAAATTCACCCCTCCACTTT. Residues: CASSLGAGNSPLHF.

The rearrangement joins TRBV7-6 to TRBJ2-7; 7 nucleotides match TRBD1. In germline, CDR1 is SGHVS, CDR2 FNYEAQ. The CDR3 spans 13 residues. Trimming took 3 bases from V and 3 from J; bases not matched to a gene: 2. The CDR3 nucleotides read TGTGCCAGCAGCTTGACAGGGAACTACGAGCAGTACTTC. Its translation: CASSLTGNYEQYF.

This clonotype appeared a few times. This rearrangement joins TRBV5-4 to TRBJ2-3, with 7 bases lining up with TRBD2. The V segment lost 4 bases and the J segment 2 bases; nucleotides outside the gene matches: 4. Germline lookup yields CDR1 SGHNT and CDR2 YYREEE (reference sequence). There are 14 residues in the CDR3. CDR3 DNA sequence: TGTGCCAGCAGCCCTAGCGGCAACACAGATACGCAGTATTTT. Translated: CASSPSGNTDTQYF. The full variable domain, with the rest looked up from reference TRBV5-4 and TRBJ2-3, is ETGVTQSPTHLIKTRGQQVTLRCSSQSGHNTVSWYQQALGQGPQFIFQYYREEENGRGNFPPRFSGLQFPNYSSELNVNALELDDSALYLCASSPSGNTDTQYFGPGTRLTVL.

The V call is TRBV12-5, the J call TRBJ2-1, with 10 bases aligning to TRBD2. The ends lost 1 base at V and 8 bases at J; junction bases unmatched: 5. Looked up from germline, CDR1 is LGHNT and CDR2 is FRNRAP. This CDR3 comprises 15 residues. The CDR3 loop reads CASGLAGTSAYEQFF. The CDR3 DNA reads as TGTGCTAGTGGTTTGGCCGGGACTAGCGCGTATGAGCAGTTCTTC.

The rearrangement joins TRBV28 to TRBJ1-2; D remains unclear. This CDR3 spans 15 amino acids. The germline V and J ends were trimmed by 0 bases and 3 bases, with 11 bases remaining between them. Germline V gene lookup returns CDR1 MDHEN and CDR2 SYDVKM. The CDR3 is CASSLWDGIDYGYTF. The CDR3 region has the DNA TGTGCCAGCAGTTTATGGGACGGAATAGACTATGGCTACACCTTC.

The chain links TRBV10-1 to TRBJ2-1; possibly TRBD1 for D (5 bases). The CDR3 is made up of 16 amino acids. V dropped 4 bases and J dropped 0 bases, with 13 bases sitting between them. Looked up from germline, CDR1 is WNHNN and CDR2 is SYGVQD (reference sequence). CDR3: CASSGLTVPSYNEQFF. The CDR3 region has the DNA TGCGCCAGCAGTGGTCTGACAGTTCCCTCCTACAATGAGCAGTTCTTC.

V and J are TRBV12-3 or TRBV12-4 and TRBJ2-2; D gene ambiguous. With 5 bases removed from V and 3 bases from J, the gap between germline ends came to 13 bases. This CDR3 region has 15 residues. CDR3 in amino acids: CASSTHWKYTGELFF. As DNA, the CDR3 is TGTGCCAGCAGTACCCACTGGAAATACACCGGGGAGCTGTTTTTT.